The 28 T cell receptor beta chains in this list originate from one sample, sequenced in a study of T cell responses to AZD1222 COVID-19 vaccine. Produced via immunoSEQ multiplex PCR; TCRdb's table is partial and in-frame only. Found here are around 150,000 clones, around 94% of them singletons; the top ten hold around 1.3%. Sequenced material: peripheral blood, taken on day 0 of AZD1222 vaccination. These receptors were obtained from an adult in good health.

The V and J genes are TRBV28 and TRBJ1-2; a possible D gene is TRBD1 (6 bases). V lost 3 bases and J lost 7, with 12 bases in between. The CDR3 loop spans 13 amino acids. Germline V gene sequence: CDR1 MDHEN, CDR2 SYDVKM. The CDR3 sequence: CASSLAGEGGYTF. The CDR3 DNA reads as TGTGCCAGCAGTTTGGCAGGGGAGGGTGGCTACACCTTC.

The V and J genes are TRBV6-1 and TRBJ2-1; TRBD2 aligns across 10 bases. CDR1 MNHNS and CDR2 SASEGT come from the germline V gene. CDR3 size: 17 residues. V shed 4 bases, J shed 7 bases, and the junction held 13 bases outside the gene matches. CDR3 coding DNA: TGTGCCAGCAGTGGTCCCGGGACTAGCGTTTTGGTAAATGAGCAGTTCTTC. Amino acid sequence: CASSGPGTSVLVNEQFF.

The genes are TRBV2 and TRBJ1-4, with 7 positions matching TRBD1. This CDR3 spans 14 amino acids. CDR1 is SNHLY and CDR2 is FYNNEI in the germline V gene. J was trimmed by 6 bases and V by 6 bases; bases with no gene match: 7. The CDR3 loop reads CASRITGADEKLFF. In DNA form, the CDR3 reads TGTGCCAGCAGGATTACAGGGGCAGATGAAAAACTGTTTTTT.

The rearrangement uses TRBV3-1 (or the pseudogene TRBV3-2) and TRBJ2-1; 9 bases are shared with TRBD2. Germline V CDR1 and CDR2: LGHDT, YNNKEL (reference sequence). The junction had 9 bases not matched to a gene; V was cut back by 5 bases and J by 7 bases. The CDR3 totals 15 residues. The CDR3 loop is CASSARGGILNEQFF. The CDR3 DNA reads as TGTGCCAGCAGCGCGCGGGGGGGCATTTTGAATGAGCAGTTCTTC.

The chain employs TRBV7-6 and TRBJ2-5; possible D gene TRBD2, 5 bases. The CDR3 is made up of 18 amino acids. The germline V gene has CDR1 SGHVS and CDR2 FNYEAQ. Trimming took 5 bases from V and 4 from J, leaving 26 bases between them. Written as DNA, the CDR3 is TGTGCCAGCAGCCCACCCCGTAGGTACGGGAAAGATCGAGAGACCCAGTACTTC. Translated, it gives CASSPPRRYGKDRETQYF.

V usage is TRBV7-9 and J usage is TRBJ2-1; 7 bases match TRBD2. Germline V gene sequence: CDR1 SEHNR, CDR2 FQNEAQ (reference sequence). The J segment lost 0 bases and the V segment lost 5 bases, leaving 7 bases of the junction unmatched. The CDR3 spans 16 residues. In DNA form, the CDR3 reads TGTGCCAGCAGCCCAATAGCGGGTAGCTCCTACAATGAGCAGTTCTTC. Translated: CASSPIAGSSYNEQFF.

V is TRBV4-2 and J is TRBJ1-3, with D possibly TRBD1 on 5 matching bases. Germline lookup yields CDR1 LGHNA and CDR2 YNFKEQ. V lost 4 bases to trimming and J lost 0 bases, with 13 bases between them. The CDR3 runs to 16 residues. The CDR3, as DNA: TGTGCCAGCAGCCTCGGTCCGGGACCCTCTGGAAACACCATATATTTT. Protein sequence: CASSLGPGPSGNTIYF.

The gene calls are TRBV3-1 (or the pseudogene TRBV3-2) and TRBJ2-1; D might be TRBD1 or TRBD2, each matching 5 bases. V shed 7 bases and J shed 0 bases, with 28 bases lying between them. In germline, CDR1 is LGHDT, CDR2 YNNKEL (reference sequence). This CDR3 is built from 20 residues. Written as DNA, the CDR3 is TGTGCCAGCATCACCAAGGGGACCCCATTATCCCGGATCTCCTACAATGAGCAGTTCTTC. As protein: CASITKGTPLSRISYNEQFF.

J is TRBJ2-1 and V is TRBV3-1 (or the pseudogene TRBV3-2); TRBD2 is a possible D gene (5 bases). The CDR3 length is 14 residues. Germline V gives CDR1 LGHDT, CDR2 YNNKEL (reference sequence). Deletions cut 1 base from V and 5 bases from J, with 9 bases between. Here the CDR3 DNA reads TGTGCCAGCAGCCAAGGACTAATAAACAATGAGCAGTTCTTC. It specifies CASSQGLINNEQFF.

This clone has just one count. The chain has TRBV11-2 and TRBJ2-5, with D possibly matching TRBD2 (5 bases). This CDR3 spans 13 amino acids. The germline CDR1 and CDR2 sequences are SGHAT and FQNNGV. Trimming removed 1 base from V and 5 bases from J, with 8 bases in between. CDR3 sequence reads: CASSLGERETQYF. The CDR3 DNA follows: TGTGCCAGCAGCTTAGGCGAGCGGGAGACCCAGTACTTC.

This chain links TRBV5-8 with TRBJ1-5; 10 bases match TRBD1. This CDR3 spans 18 amino acids. Germline values: CDR1 SGHTS, CDR2 YDEGEE. V trimming: 4 bases; J trimming: 0 bases; junction bases outside the gene matches: 10. The CDR3 DNA reads TGTGCCAGCAGCCCAGGGACAGGGGCGTCGGGTAGCAATCAGCCCCAGCATTTT. Its protein product is CASSPGTGASGSNQPQHF.

This rearrangement joins TRBV2 to TRBJ1-2, with 9 positions matching TRBD1. The CDR3 is 14 residues long. Germline CDR1 is SNHLY and CDR2 is FYNNEI. The V gene end was trimmed by 8 bases and the J gene end by 6 bases; junction bases not matched to a gene: 10. CDR3 DNA: TGTGCCAGCCCTACCCAGACAGGGGGTGATGGCTACACCTTC. It specifies CASPTQTGGDGYTF.

This clone occurred once. The chain links TRBV29-1 to TRBJ2-1; D possibly corresponds to TRBD2 (5 bases). The germline V and J ends were trimmed by 6 bases and 0 bases, with 12 bases remaining between them. The length of the CDR3 is 14 residues. Germline V gives CDR1 SQVTM, CDR2 ANQGSEA. The DNA of the CDR3 is TGCAGCGTAGAGCGGACCGTCTCCTACAATGAGCAGTTCTTC. It encodes CSVERTVSYNEQFF.

The J gene is TRBJ1-2, the V gene TRBV10-3, with D possibly being TRBD1 (6 bases). Deletions cut 10 bases from V and 0 bases from J, with 24 bases between. Germline loops: CDR1 ENHRY, CDR2 SYGVKD. There are 17 residues in the CDR3. The CDR3 coding sequence is TGTGCCACCAGGGTGGAAAAGGACAGAAGAGCTAACTATGGCTACACCTTC. It codes for CATRVEKDRRANYGYTF.

This chain connects TRBV28 to TRBJ1-3; D not certain. Germline V gene sequence: CDR1 MDHEN, CDR2 SYDVKM. Trimming removed 3 bases at V and 0 bases at J, with 12 bases between. CDR3 size: 16 residues. CDR3 in amino acids: CASSLPLGSSGNTIYF. The CDR3, as DNA: TGTGCCAGCAGTTTGCCTCTGGGGAGCTCTGGAAACACCATATATTTT.

The chain recombines TRBV4-3 with TRBJ1-2, with 7 bases lining up with TRBD1. J lost 6 bases, V lost 5 bases, and 15 bases had no gene match. Germline assignment: CDR1 LGHNA and CDR2 YSLEER. The CDR3 extends over 16 amino acids. CDR3 loop: CASSESRGGASNGYTF. The CDR3, as DNA: TGCGCCAGCAGCGAATCAAGAGGGGGCGCTTCGAATGGCTACACCTTC.

This clone was observed once. V usage is TRBV6-4 and J usage is TRBJ2-1; TRBD2 matches 10 bases. Germline V gene sequence: CDR1 MRHNA, CDR2 SNTAGT. CDR3 length: 16 residues. The junction had 12 bases not matched to a gene; V was cut back by 6 bases and J by 7 bases. CDR3 in amino acids: CASSREAGGPLNEQFF. The CDR3 bases are TGTGCCAGCAGCAGGGAAGCGGGGGGGCCGTTAAATGAGCAGTTCTTC.

This clone occurred once. The chain is built from TRBV7-2 and TRBJ1-5; D is uncertain. The CDR3 contains 13 residues. V lost 2 bases and J 3 bases, leaving 5 bases between the germline ends. Looked up from germline, CDR1 is SGHTA and CDR2 is FQGNSA. CDR3 loop: CASSLSPNQPQHF. DNA for the CDR3: TGTGCCAGCAGCTTATCCCCCAATCAGCCCCAGCATTTT.

This chain uses TRBV7-2 with TRBJ1-2; D may be TRBD1 (5 bases). Germline V CDR1 and CDR2: SGHTA, FQGNSA. V was cut by 5 bases and J by 0 bases, with 16 bases left in between. The CDR3 loop spans 16 amino acids. DNA of the CDR3: TGTGCCAGCAGCCCCCGGGGCGGGCCTACTAACTATGGCTACACCTTC. It yields the protein CASSPRGGPTNYGYTF.

The V and J genes are TRBV7-9 and TRBJ1-3, with 9 bases aligning to TRBD1. Trimming at V came to 5 bases and at J to 5 bases, leaving 7 bases not matched to a gene. CDR3 length: 15 amino acids. Germline V gene sequence: CDR1 SEHNR, CDR2 FQNEAQ (reference sequence). The DNA for the CDR3 is TGTGCCAGCAGCGACCGACAGGGGGTGCGAAACACCATATATTTT. The encoded protein is CASSDRQGVRNTIYF.

The V gene is TRBV4-2, the J gene TRBJ1-6, with TRBD1 as a possible D gene (5 bases). CDR3 length: 16 residues. Per germline, CDR1 LGHNA and CDR2 YNFKEQ. The V and J ends lost 0 bases and 10 bases respectively, with 16 bases between them. The CDR3: CASSQDTGNAGSPLHF. The CDR3, as DNA: TGTGCCAGCAGCCAAGATACAGGTAACGCAGGCTCACCCCTCCACTTT.

This sequence joins TRBV13 and TRBJ2-2; TRBD2 matches 14 bases. Germline V CDR1 and CDR2: PRHDT, FYEKMQ (reference sequence). This CDR3 is 20 amino acids long. V lost 4 bases to trimming and J lost 6 bases; unmatched junction nucleotides: 16. Here the CDR3 reads CASSSITGTSGRSYPGELFF. CDR3 nucleotide sequence: TGTGCCAGCAGCTCGATAACCGGGACTAGCGGGAGAAGTTACCCCGGGGAGCTGTTTTTT.

Turning to this clone: At the DNA level, this CDR3 is encoded by other sequences in the same sample as well. The V call is TRBV9, the J call TRBJ1-2; TRBD1 matches 9 bases. This CDR3 region has 14 residues. Germline V CDR1 and CDR2: SGDLS, YYNGEE. The V and J ends lost 3 bases and 2 bases, in that order; junction bases with no gene match: 2. The CDR3 reads CASSAGTGNYGYTF. CDR3 coding DNA: TGTGCCAGCAGCGCCGGGACAGGGAACTATGGCTACACCTTC.

This chain joins TRBV30 and TRBJ1-1; 8 bases line up with TRBD1. Losses at the gene ends were 4 bases for V and 4 bases for J; bases not matched to a gene: 8. Germline V lookup: CDR1 GTSNPN, CDR2 SVGIG (reference sequence). The CDR3 spans 14 residues. CDR3 in amino acids: CAWNGGTGGTEAFF. The DNA for the CDR3 is TGTGCCTGGAATGGCGGTACAGGGGGCACTGAAGCTTTCTTT.

The chain carries TRBV5-4 and TRBJ2-2; the D gene is possibly TRBD2 (6 bases). The V end was cut by 4 bases, the J end by 6 bases, with 16 bases between. The CDR3 covers 15 residues. Germline CDR1 reads SGHNT; CDR2 reads YYREEE (reference sequence). CDR3 nucleotides: TGTGCCAGCAGCCCGGGACTCCCATCAGCCGGGGAGCTGTTTTTT. Encoded protein: CASSPGLPSAGELFF. The full variable domain, in which reference TRBV5-4 and TRBJ2-2 provide the parts outside the CDR3, is ETGVTQSPTHLIKTRGQQVTLRCSSQSGHNTVSWYQQALGQGPQFIFQYYREEENGRGNFPPRFSGLQFPNYSSELNVNALELDDSALYLCASSPGLPSAGELFFGEGSRLTVL.

The J gene is TRBJ1-2, the V gene TRBV7-2, with a weak D call TRBD1 (6 bases). This CDR3 has 15 amino acids. V was shortened by 4 bases and J by 7 bases, with 19 bases between the two germline ends. Germline V lookup: CDR1 SGHTA, CDR2 FQGNSA. The CDR3 sequence: CASSSGQHVWGGYTF. The CDR3 bases are TGTGCCAGCAGCTCAGGACAGCACGTGTGGGGTGGCTACACCTTC. The full variable domain, rest sourced from reference TRBV7-2 and TRBJ1-2, is GAGVSQSPSNKVTEKGKDVELRCDPISGHTALYWYRQSLGQGLEFLIYFQGNSAPDKSGLPSDRFSAERTGGSVSTLTIQRTQQEDSAVYLCASSSGQHVWGGYTFGSGTRLTVV.

The CDR3: CASSAADHNEQFF. The CDR3 bases are TGTGCCAGCAGCGCTGCCGATCACAATGAGCAGTTCTTC. The chain combines TRBV13 with TRBJ2-1; D gene ambiguous. There are 13 residues in the CDR3. CDR1 is PRHDT and CDR2 is FYEKMQ in the germline V gene (reference sequence). V lost 5 bases and J lost 5, with 10 bases in between.

The chain links TRBV6-1 to TRBJ1-5; TRBD1 might be the D (5 bases). The V end lost 4 bases, the J end lost 1 base, and 17 bases lay between the germline ends. The germline CDR1 and CDR2 sequences are MNHNS and SASEGT. This CDR3 contains 17 residues. CDR3 region: CASSGPGTSLSNQPQHF. The DNA of the CDR3 is TGTGCCAGCAGTGGACCGGGGACCAGCTTGAGCAATCAGCCCCAGCATTTT.